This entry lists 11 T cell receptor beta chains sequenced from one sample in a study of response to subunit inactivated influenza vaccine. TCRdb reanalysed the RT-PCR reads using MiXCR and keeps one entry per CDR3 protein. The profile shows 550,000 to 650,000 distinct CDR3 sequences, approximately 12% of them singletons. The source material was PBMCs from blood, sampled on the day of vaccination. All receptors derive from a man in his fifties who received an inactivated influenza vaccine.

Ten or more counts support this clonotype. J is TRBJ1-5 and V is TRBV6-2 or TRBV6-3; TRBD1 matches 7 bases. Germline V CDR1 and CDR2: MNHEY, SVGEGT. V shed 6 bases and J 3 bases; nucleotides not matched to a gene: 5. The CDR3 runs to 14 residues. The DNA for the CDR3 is TGTGCCAGCAGACCGACAGGGAACAATCAGCCCCAGCATTTT. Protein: CASRPTGNNQPQHF.

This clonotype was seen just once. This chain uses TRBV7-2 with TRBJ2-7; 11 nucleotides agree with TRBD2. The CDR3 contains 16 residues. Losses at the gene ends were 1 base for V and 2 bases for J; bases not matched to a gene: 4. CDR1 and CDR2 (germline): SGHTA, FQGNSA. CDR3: CASSLVVSGGAYEQYF. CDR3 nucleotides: TGTGCCAGCAGCTTAGTAGTTAGCGGGGGGGCCTACGAGCAGTACTTC.

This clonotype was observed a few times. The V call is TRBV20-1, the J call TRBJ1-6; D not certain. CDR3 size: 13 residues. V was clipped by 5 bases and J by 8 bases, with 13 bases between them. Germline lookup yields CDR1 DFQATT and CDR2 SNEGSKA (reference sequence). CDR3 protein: CSALSGEDSPLHF. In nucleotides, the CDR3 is TGCAGTGCTTTATCTGGGGAGGATTCACCCCTCCACTTT.

The chain's CDR3 is CAISESNLPRQYF. As DNA, the CDR3 is TGTGCCATCAGTGAGTCGAATTTACCACGGCAGTACTTC. V and J are TRBV10-3 and TRBJ2-7; no clear D gene. Trimming took off 0 bases at V and 9 bases at J, with 12 bases between the two ends. This CDR3 has 13 residues. Germline CDR1 reads ENHRY; CDR2 reads SYGVKD.

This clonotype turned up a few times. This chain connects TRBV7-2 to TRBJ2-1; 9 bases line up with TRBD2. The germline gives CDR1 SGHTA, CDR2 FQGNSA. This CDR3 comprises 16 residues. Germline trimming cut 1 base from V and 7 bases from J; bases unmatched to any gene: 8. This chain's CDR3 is CASSLVAAGGFNEQFF. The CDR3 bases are TGTGCCAGCAGCTTAGTTGCAGCGGGGGGCTTTAATGAGCAGTTCTTC. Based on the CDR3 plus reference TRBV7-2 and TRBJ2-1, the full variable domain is GAGVSQSPSNKVTEKGKDVELRCDPISGHTALYWYRQSLGQGLEFLIYFQGNSAPDKSGLPSDRFSAERTGGSVSTLTIQRTQQEDSAVYLCASSLVAAGGFNEQFFGPGTRLTVL.

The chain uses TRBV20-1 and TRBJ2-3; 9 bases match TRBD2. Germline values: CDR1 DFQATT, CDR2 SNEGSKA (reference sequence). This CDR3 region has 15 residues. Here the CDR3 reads CRASKGLAITDTQYF. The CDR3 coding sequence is TGCAGGGCCTCCAAAGGACTAGCGATCACAGATACGCAGTATTTT.

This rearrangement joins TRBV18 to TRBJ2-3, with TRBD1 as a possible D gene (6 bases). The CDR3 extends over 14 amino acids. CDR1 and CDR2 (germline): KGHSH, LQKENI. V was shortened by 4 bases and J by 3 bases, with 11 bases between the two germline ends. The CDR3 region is CASSRTQGTDTQYF. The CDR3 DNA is TGTGCCAGCTCACGGACTCAGGGGACAGATACGCAGTATTTT. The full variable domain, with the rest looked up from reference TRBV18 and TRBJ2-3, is NAGVMQNPRHLVRRRGQEARLRCSPMKGHSHVYWYRQLPEEGLKFMVYLQKENIIDESGMPKERFSAEFPKEGPSILRIQQVVRGDSAAYFCASSRTQGTDTQYFGPGTRLTVL.

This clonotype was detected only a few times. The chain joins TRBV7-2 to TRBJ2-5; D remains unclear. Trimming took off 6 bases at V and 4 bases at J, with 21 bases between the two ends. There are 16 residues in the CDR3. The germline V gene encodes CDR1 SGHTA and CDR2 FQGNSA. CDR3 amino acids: CASSKAGPHLGETQYF. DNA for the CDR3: TGTGCCAGCAGTAAAGCTGGGCCCCACTTGGGAGAGACCCAGTACTTC.

The CDR3 loop reads CASSGLAGGPTRKETQYF. CDR3 bases: TGTGCCAGCAGCGGACTAGCGGGAGGGCCCACGAGGAAAGAGACCCAGTACTTC. V gene TRBV5-4 combines with J gene TRBJ2-5; 15 bases line up with TRBD2. CDR1 and CDR2 from the germline V gene are SGHNT and YYREEE (reference sequence). This CDR3 has 18 amino acids. Germline trimming cut 4 bases from V and 3 bases from J; bases unmatched to any gene: 10.

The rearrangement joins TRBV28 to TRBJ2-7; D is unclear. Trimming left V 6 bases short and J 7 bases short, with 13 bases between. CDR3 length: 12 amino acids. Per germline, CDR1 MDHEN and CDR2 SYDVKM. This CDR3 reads CASSPSYWEQYF. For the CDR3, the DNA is TGTGCCAGCAGCCCAAGCTACTGGGAGCAGTACTTC.

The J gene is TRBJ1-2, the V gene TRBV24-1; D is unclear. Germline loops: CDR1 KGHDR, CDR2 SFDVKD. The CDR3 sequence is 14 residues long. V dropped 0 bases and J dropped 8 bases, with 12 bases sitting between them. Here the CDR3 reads CATSDLWQARGYTF. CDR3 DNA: TGTGCCACCAGTGATTTGTGGCAGGCGCGCGGCTACACCTTC.